This T cell receptor (beta chain) emerged from a study of T cell responses to AZD1222 COVID-19 vaccine (dated by TCRdb to about 2021). Concerning the study at large: A total of 233 trial participants underwent TCR sequencing, of whom about 210 had received two doses of AZD1222 and some 25 had received two doses of the MenACWY control vaccine. Trial participants were enrolled into age subgroups of 18-55, 56-69 and 70-plus years, which contained roughly 140, 27 and 60 TCR-sequenced participants, respectively. Results the study describes overall, beyond this receptor: The 56-69-year group was small, and its depth increase did not reach significance, likely because of low power. Most participants were white British and females outnumbered males, and the authors suggested that clonal diversity may have been underestimated. Only five or six AZD1222 recipients were SARS-CoV-2 seropositive at baseline, limiting conclusions about previously exposed vaccinees. Vaccine-associated CD4 TCRs spanned the whole spike protein, with dominant responses in regions 160-218 and 743-854. Epitopes outside the regions mutated in the B.1.351 and B.1.1.7 variants were reportedly recognized by nearly half of the unique spike-specific TCRs. After two AZD1222 doses, spike-specific TCR breadth and depth were significantly higher than at day 0 and than in MenACWY recipients. Because no day 14 peak-response samples were available, repertoires were characterized only after the peak T cell response.

Notes on this clone: The antigen this receptor binds is unknown. No qualities accompany the bases; no much larger clone lies one base away.

Per the germline V gene (reference sequence), SEHNR is the CDR1 and FQNEAQ is the CDR2. V lost 1 base and J lost 5 bases; the stretch between them is 11 bases long. Measured from the cysteine to the phenylalanine, the CDR3 is 14 residues long. The only DNA kept is the CDR3, 42 bases in frame from the first base. The CDR3 regions of human TCRbeta chains were analyzed by immunosequencing. From the authors' description of their analysis: TCRs in the repertoires were compared against a reference library of SARS-CoV-2-specific TCRs that had been generated with the MIRA antigen-specificity platform. Breadth meant the fraction of unique TCRs that were SARS-CoV-2-associated, whereas depth meant the fraction of total T cells that were SARS-CoV-2-associated. Using the MIRA data, each spike-specific TCR was mapped to the spike region that the TCR reacts to and placed in a CD4 or CD8 class. Log10-transformed breadth and depth values were compared by one-way ANOVA with Sidak's multiple comparisons tests. The table was pulled from immuneACCESS by TCRdb, which kept in-frame rearrangements only. Such tables lose some clones; where checked, under half of the loss comes from unresolved V genes, and the rest has no known cause. V and J calls and clone size are copied from that table; D and trimming were computed from the DNA. This sample is represented by 180,000 or so clones; around 90% of them were singletons. The ten largest clonotypes hold approximately 1.9% of the sample.

Reading the label with the study, this specimen's time point is: about 28 days (+/-7) after the second vaccine dose. Because spike-specific TCR depth and breadth did not differ between the two schedules, AZD1222 recipients who got a second dose at roughly 4 weeks were pooled with those who got a second dose at roughly 12 weeks. Vaccinee samples came from UK trials COV001 and COV002, including a single-blind randomized controlled phase 2/3 trial of AZD1222 (ChAdOx1 nCoV-19) in healthy adults. For TCRbeta chain sequencing, PBMC samples were collected from trial participants at day 0 and at day 28 after the second dose.

Sequenced material: peripheral blood, taken 28 days after the second AZD1222 dose. The clonotype was recovered from an adult who received the AZD1222 COVID-19 vaccine. The chain joins TRBV7-9 to TRBJ1-1; no D gene can be assigned with confidence. DNA sequence: TGTGCCAGCAGCTTAGTGTTGGGAGGGACTGAAGCTTTCTTT. Its protein is CASSLVLGGTEAFF.